This TCR beta chain was sequenced during a study of T cells in Graves' hyperthyroidism and ophthalmopathy. Study-wide points: The model forecast ophthalmopathy, anticipating it by a median about six months before onset. From stable hyperthyroidism, ophthalmopathy was set apart by a 13 V-J model.

In the case of this clonotype: Its matching antigen is unknown.

Using RNA transcripts as the source, TCR beta CDR3 regions were amplified. HTBI primers were employed in a first-round RT-PCR of the TCR CDR3. MiXCR, run by TCRdb on the multiplex PCR reads, gives a single entry per CDR3 protein. The sample holds hundreds of thousands of distinct CDR3 sequences; 35% to 40% are singletons and the top ten take 7.5% to 9.5%. Trimming shortened V by 6 bases and J by 1 base, and 15 bases separated the two germline ends. There are 15 residues in the CDR3. CDR1 SGHVS and CDR2 FQNEAQ come from the germline V gene. The definition of stable Graves' hyperthyroidism was no ophthalmopathy progression within 18 months. PBMCs were derived from about 10 ml fresh peripheral blood.

The source of this sequence is a man aged 18 to 30 with Graves' hyperthyroidism. The sample was blood. The gene calls are TRBV7-8 and TRBJ1-1; unclear D gene. DNA of the CDR3: TGTGCCAGCAGACCAGCCTTCGGGTCGAACACTGAAGCTTTCTTT. Protein product: CASRPAFGSNTEAFF.